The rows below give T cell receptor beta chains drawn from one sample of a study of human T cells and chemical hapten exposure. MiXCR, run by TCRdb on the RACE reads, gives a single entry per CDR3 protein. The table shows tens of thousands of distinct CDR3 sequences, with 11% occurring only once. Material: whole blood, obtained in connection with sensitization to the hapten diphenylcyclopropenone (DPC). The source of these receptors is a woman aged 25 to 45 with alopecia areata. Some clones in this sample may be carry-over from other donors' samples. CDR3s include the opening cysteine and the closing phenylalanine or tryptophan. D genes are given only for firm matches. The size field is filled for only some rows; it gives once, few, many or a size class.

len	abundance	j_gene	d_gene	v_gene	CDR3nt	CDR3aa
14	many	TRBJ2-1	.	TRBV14	TGTGCCAGCAGCCAATCATCGAGTTACAATGAGCAGTTCTTC	CASSQSSSYNEQFF
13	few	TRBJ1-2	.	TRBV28	TGTGCCAGCAGTCAGGGGAAAGGGTATGGCTACACCTTC	CASSQGKGYGYTF
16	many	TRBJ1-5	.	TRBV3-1	TGTGCCAGCAGCCAAGGAGTCGGGGGGTCCGTTCAGCCCCAGCATTTT	CASSQGVGGSVQPQHF
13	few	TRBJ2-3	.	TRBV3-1	TGTGCCAGCAGCCAAGAGGGCACAGATACGCAGTATTTT	CASSQEGTDTQYF
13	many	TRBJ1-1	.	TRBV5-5	TGTGCCAGCAGCTTGACTTCTATCACTGAAGCTTTCTTT	CASSLTSITEAFF
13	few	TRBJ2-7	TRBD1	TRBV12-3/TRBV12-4	TGTGCCAGCAGCCCGGGACAGATGGAAGAGCAGTACTTC	CASSPGQMEEQYF
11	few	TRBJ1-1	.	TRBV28	TGTGCGGCAGGGCAAAACACTGAAGCTTTCTTT	CAAGQNTEAFF
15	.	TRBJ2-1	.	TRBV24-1	.	CATSDLEREVNEQFF
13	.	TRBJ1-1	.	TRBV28	TGTGCCAGCAGTCGTGGAGGTGACACTGAAGCTTTCTTT	CASSRGGDTEAFF
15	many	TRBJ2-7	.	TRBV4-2	TGTGCCAGCAGCCAAGATCTCGGGAGCTCCTACGAGCAGTACTTC	CASSQDLGSSYEQYF
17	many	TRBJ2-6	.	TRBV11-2	TGTGCCAGCAGCTTACGGGGCCCTAGCTCTGGGGCCAACGTCCTGACTTTC	CASSLRGPSSGANVLTF